This T cell receptor (beta chain) appears in the sequencing data of a study of neurological immune-mediated disorders. cDNA synthesis was performed by 5'RACE with 10-nucleotide random UMIs. TCRdb re-called the 5' RACE reads with MiXCR, one entry per CDR3 protein. The sample records 100,000 or so distinct CDR3 sequences, around 13% being singletons. Study-wide findings and caveats: The absence of shared CDR3 amino acid sequences among expanded clones across subjects suggests private repertoires in all groups. The most TCR clonal expansion was seen in HTLV-1-associated myelopathy, and the least was seen in multiple sclerosis, which fell below healthy controls.

As to time point: longitudinal time-point 2. Unsorted libraries were generated from 2 million PBMCs held at -80 degrees C. This CDR3 contains 15 residues. With 0 bases clipped from V and 7 bases from J, the junction kept 5 bases outside the gene matches. Germline CDR1 is SGHRS and CDR2 is YFSETQ. This clonotype is medium-sized (0.01 to 0.1%). Its antigen remains unidentified. The V call is TRBV5-1, the J call TRBJ1-4; TRBD1 aligns across 8 bases. Sample: PBMCs. The TCR sequence derives from a female donor with HTLV-1-associated myelopathy (HAM/TSP). The CDR3 loop is CASSLAGTGVEKLFF. The CDR3 nucleotides are TGCGCCAGCAGCTTGGCCGGGACAGGAGTTGAAAAACTGTTTTTT.